Shown below are 5 T cell receptor beta chains from a single sample sequenced in a study of T-cell memory formation after mild COVID-19. From the 5' RACE reads, TCRdb called clonotypes with MiXCR, one entry per CDR3 protein. The sample consists of about 470,000 distinct CDR3 sequences, around a sixth of them appearing once. The sample taken for sequencing was PBMCs or a T cell subset sorted from them (not recorded which). Every receptor here comes from an adult woman who had mild COVID-19 (a few samples of this study predate the infection). Cell type and time point are not known.

This rearrangement joins TRBV2 to TRBJ2-5, with D unclear. V lost 5 bases to trimming and J lost 1 base, with 14 bases between them. CDR3 length: 15 amino acids. CDR1 and CDR2 (germline): SNHLY, FYNNEI. This chain's CDR3 is CASSRVQGPQETQYF. For the CDR3, the DNA is TGTGCCAGCAGTAGGGTCCAAGGGCCCCAAGAGACCCAGTACTTC.

This sequence joins TRBV7-3 and TRBJ2-1; unclear D gene. This CDR3 spans 16 amino acids. Germline V gene lookup returns CDR1 SGHTA and CDR2 FQGTGA. V lost 2 bases and J 2 bases, leaving 13 bases between the germline ends. CDR3 loop: CASSLGFRITYNEQFF. CDR3 bases: TGTGCCAGCAGCTTAGGTTTTCGAATCACCTACAATGAGCAGTTCTTC.

The chain has TRBV12-3 or TRBV12-4 and TRBJ1-4; weak D call: TRBD1 (6 bases). V was cut by 2 bases and J by 8 bases, with 15 bases left in between. The CDR3 extends over 15 amino acids. Here the CDR3 reads CASSLRGSVREKLFF. The CDR3 DNA reads TGTGCCAGCAGTTTAAGGGGGTCGGTTAGGGAAAAACTGTTTTTT.

J is TRBJ2-3 and V is TRBV29-1, with D perhaps TRBD2 (6 bases). The CDR3 has 19 amino acids. V lost 4 bases, J lost 1 base, and 27 bases lay in between. From germline, CDR1 is SQVTM and CDR2 ANQGSEA. CDR3 coding DNA: TGCAGCGTTGTCTTACCCCCGGGCCCGGGTTGGAGGGGCACAGATACGCAGTATTTT. Protein product: CSVVLPPGPGWRGTDTQYF.

The V gene is TRBV5-1, the J gene TRBJ2-3; TRBD2 might be the D (6 bases). V lost 6 bases, J lost 3 bases, and 8 bases lay in between. CDR1 and CDR2 (germline): SGHRS, YFSETQ. The CDR3 is made up of 12 amino acids. CDR3 amino acids: CASKLATDTQYF. The CDR3 nucleotides are TGCGCCAGCAAGCTAGCGACAGATACGCAGTATTTT.